This TCR beta chain was recovered during a study of early T cells in non-severe SARS-CoV-2 infection. Study summary: Chains were unpaired, as sequencing was done on bulk RNA from unsorted whole blood.

Points from the study as a whole: Matching results from VDJdb favored anti-spike CD8 responses, leaving private and CD4 specificities undetected.

Germline CDR1 is SSHAT and CDR2 is FNYEAQ (reference sequence). This CDR3 is built from 13 residues. This clonotype was detected only a few times. Its antigen is as yet unknown. At one end the junction does not follow the germline gene, possibly because of a read error. Molecules of cDNA were individually given unique molecular identifiers that were attached to them. TCRdb analysed the 5' RACE reads with MiXCR anew, one entry per CDR3 protein. The profile shows 20,000 to 25,000 distinct CDR3 sequences, 4% to 5% of them singletons. The receptor comes from an adult who was a healthcare worker with PCR-confirmed SARS-CoV-2 infection or an uninfected control (not recorded which). The chain links TRBV7-7 to TRBJ2-5, with D hard to call. The sample was whole blood. For the CDR3, the DNA is TGTGCTAGCAGCGCTGACGGACAAGAGACCCAGTACTTC. This sequence encodes CASSADGQETQYF.